This TCR beta chain emerged from a study of vaccination and CD4 T cells after COVID-19. The overall study: Participants received two doses of either BNT162b2 or mRNA-1273 vaccine.

Study results and limitations: Of the reactive clones in convalescent patients, a median 86.3% showed up only post-vaccination.

On this clonotype: The antigen is not known.

Sample treatment: approximately nine-day PBMC culture with coronavirus spike peptide pools or control peptides (ViraFEST assay). Sequenced with the Oncomine TCR Beta short-read assay was DNA taken from cultured CD4+ T cells. Each CDR3 protein gets one entry after TCRdb re-called the PCR reads with MiXCR. The top ten clones hold roughly an eighth of a sample with roughly 13,000 distinct CDR3 sequences, 50% of them seen once. Material: CD4+ T cells from blood, cultured in vitro. The TCR sequence derives from a human donor who had recovered from COVID-19.

The CDR3 sequence is CASRPRQGLEDGYTF. CDR3 bases: TGTGCCAGCAGGCCTAGACAGGGTTTGGAGGATGGCTACACCTTC. The genes are TRBV7-9 and TRBJ1-2; TRBD1 agrees at 7 bases. CDR3 length: 15 residues. Per the germline V gene, CDR1 is SEHNR and CDR2 is FQNEAQ (reference sequence). V was clipped by 6 bases and J by 6 bases; unmatched bases: 13.